Following are 17 T cell receptor beta chains from one sample sequenced in a study of OX40 agonist ivuxolimab in advanced cancers. Method: immunoSEQ multiplex PCR; TCRdb's copy keeps in-frame clones and lacks some. The sample records under 30,000 clones, roughly three quarters being singletons. The source material was CD4+ or CD8+ T cells sorted from blood, sampled in a trial of the OX40 agonist ivuxolimab. Receptor source: an adult with an advanced solid tumor such as melanoma, head and neck, liver or kidney cancer.

The chain has TRBV4-3 and TRBJ2-5, with TRBD1 matching 9 bases. This CDR3 region has 14 residues. J gave up 5 bases and V 8 bases, and 9 bases lay outside the gene matches. The V gene's germline CDR1 is LGHNA and CDR2 YSLEER. The CDR3 coding sequence is TGCGCCAGCCCCCGGACAGGGGTTTGGGAGACCCAGTACTTC. It encodes CASPRTGVWETQYF.

A few counts support this clone. The rearrangement links TRBV29-1 to TRBJ1-1; 7 bases align to TRBD1. This CDR3 contains 14 residues. The V gene end was trimmed by 4 bases and the J gene end by 6 bases; junction bases not matched to a gene: 11. Germline loops: CDR1 SQVTM, CDR2 ANQGSEA. This CDR3 is CSVAKLDRESEAFF. The CDR3, as DNA: TGCAGCGTTGCAAAACTCGACAGGGAGTCTGAAGCTTTCTTT. Full variable domain (remainder filled in from reference TRBV29-1 and TRBJ1-1): SAVISQKPSRDICQRGTSLTIQCQVDSQVTMMFWYRQQPGQSLTLIATANQGSEATYESGFVIDKFPISRPNLTFSTLTVSNMSPEDSSIYLCSVAKLDRESEAFFGQGTRLTVV.

In this sample, this clone turned up a few times. The rearrangement links TRBV11-1 to TRBJ2-3, with D perhaps matching TRBD1 or TRBD2 (7 bases each). The CDR3 has 15 amino acids. The germline gives CDR1 SGHAT, CDR2 FQDESV (reference sequence). Trimming stripped 5 bases from V and 5 bases from J, with 17 bases between. CDR3 DNA sequence: TGTGCCAGCAGCCCCCCAGGGGGAGGGTTAGATACGCAGTATTTT. Protein sequence: CASSPPGGGLDTQYF.

The CDR3 loop is CASSRNGGAETQYF. The CDR3 nucleotides are TGCGCCAGCAGCCGTAATGGGGGGGCAGAGACCCAGTACTTC. This chain uses TRBV5-1 with TRBJ2-5, with D tentatively TRBD2 (7 bases). In germline, CDR1 is SGHRS, CDR2 YFSETQ. This CDR3 is built from 14 residues. V gave up 4 bases and J gave up 4 bases, with 14 bases separating them.

The gene calls are TRBV2 and TRBJ2-4, with 9 bases that match TRBD1. CDR1 is SNHLY and CDR2 is FYNNEI in the germline V gene. CDR3 length: 18 residues. Losses at the gene ends were 6 bases for V and 3 bases for J; bases not matched to a gene: 15. The CDR3 loop reads CASRVPSDRGGDKNIQYF. As DNA, the CDR3 is TGTGCCAGCAGAGTCCCGTCGGACAGGGGTGGGGACAAAAACATTCAGTACTTC.

This clone turned up a few times. The rearrangement uses TRBV5-1 and TRBJ2-1; the match to TRBD2 covers 9 bases. This CDR3 is 15 amino acids long. J lost 7 bases, V lost 5 bases, and 10 bases had no gene match. Per germline, CDR1 SGHRS and CDR2 YFSETQ. CDR3 protein: CASRSASGVGNEQFF. The CDR3, as DNA: TGCGCCAGCAGGTCTGCTAGCGGGGTGGGGAATGAGCAGTTCTTC.

The chain is built from TRBV9 and TRBJ2-5, with D unclear. The end of the DNA fits TRBJ2-7 better, so the J call may be wrong. The CDR3 totals 14 residues. The germline V gene has CDR1 SGDLS and CDR2 YYNGEE. CDR3 in amino acids: CASSVATAPYEQYF. The CDR3 coding sequence is TGTGCCAGCAGCGTGGCAACAGCGCCCTACGAGCAGTACTTC.

This clone was seen just once. The genes are TRBV15 and TRBJ1-4, with TRBD1 as a possible D gene (6 bases). The V end lost 0 bases, the J end lost 8 bases, and 19 bases lay between the germline ends. The CDR3 consists of 17 residues. Looked up from germline, CDR1 is LNHNV and CDR2 is YYDKDF (reference sequence). The CDR3 DNA reads as TGTGCCACCAGCAGAGATCGAGGTCTAGGGGGTGGGGAAAAACTGTTTTTT. Translating gives CATSRDRGLGGGEKLFF.

About this clone itself: A much larger clone differs by one base, so this may be a read error. This chain connects TRBV10-3 to TRBJ1-2; tentative D call: TRBD1 (5 bases). The CDR3 runs to 14 residues. The germline V and J ends were trimmed by 6 bases and 5 bases, with 16 bases remaining between them. Germline lookup yields CDR1 ENHRY and CDR2 SYGVKD. This CDR3 is CAIRARDEPYGYTF. CDR3 coding DNA: TGTGCCATCAGGGCCCGGGACGAACCTTATGGCTACACCTTC.

In nucleotides, the CDR3 is TGCGCCAGCAGCTTGGGGGACGGATCTGGAAACACCATATATTTT. Residues: CASSLGDGSGNTIYF. The rearrangement joins TRBV5-1 to TRBJ1-3, with a weak D call TRBD1 (5 bases). The CDR3 runs 15 residues. Trimming cost V 0 bases and J 1 base, with 8 bases left between them. Germline-derived CDR1 and CDR2 are SGHRS and YFSETQ.

The chain has TRBV7-2 and TRBJ2-7, with D hard to call. In germline, CDR1 is SGHTA, CDR2 FQGNSA. V was shortened by 1 base and J by 4 bases, with 11 bases between the two germline ends. The CDR3 is 14 amino acids. The CDR3 loop is CASSLEVGPYEQYF. Here the CDR3 DNA reads TGTGCCAGCAGCTTAGAGGTCGGGCCTTACGAGCAGTACTTC.

V gene TRBV4-2 combines with J gene TRBJ1-2; no definite D call. Germline values: CDR1 LGHNA, CDR2 YNFKEQ. The CDR3 extends over 14 amino acids. V dropped 0 bases and J dropped 0 bases, with 5 bases sitting between them. The CDR3 sequence is CASSQEESNYGYTF. The CDR3 DNA follows: TGTGCCAGCAGCCAAGAGGAGTCTAACTATGGCTACACCTTC.

This clone was counted a single time. The gene calls are TRBV5-4 and TRBJ2-6; TRBD2 aligns across 8 bases. J gave up 0 bases and V 6 bases, and 11 bases lay outside the gene matches. Germline V gene sequence: CDR1 SGHNT, CDR2 YYREEE (reference sequence). The CDR3 runs to 18 residues. CDR3 DNA sequence: TGTGCCAGCACCTCCTCGGGAGGGTTACCCTCTGGGGCCAACGTCCTGACTTTC. This codes for CASTSSGGLPSGANVLTF.

The chain is built from TRBV30 and TRBJ2-3; TRBD2 aligns across 9 bases. V was pared by 2 bases and J by 2 bases, with 11 bases of the junction left unmatched. There are 17 residues in the CDR3. Per germline, CDR1 GTSNPN and CDR2 SVGIG (reference sequence). CDR3 DNA: TGTGCCTGGAGTATACCTATGATAGCGGGAGTCACAGATACGCAGTATTTT. It yields the protein CAWSIPMIAGVTDTQYF.

The rearrangement joins TRBV6-5 to TRBJ2-7; D is ambiguous. Germline V lookup: CDR1 MNHEY, CDR2 SVGAGI. CDR3 length equals 16 residues. The V gene lost 0 bases and the J gene lost 5 bases, with 17 bases spanning the gap. CDR3 nucleotide sequence: TGTGCCAGCAGTTACTCGAACCCCGGCAGTCGACACGAGCAGTACTTC. Translation gives CASSYSNPGSRHEQYF.

J is TRBJ1-5 and V is TRBV28; D is uncertain. The CDR3 length is 12 residues. Germline V gene lookup returns CDR1 MDHEN and CDR2 SYDVKM. V gave up 5 bases and J gave up 3 bases, with 5 bases separating them. The CDR3 is CASSNVNQPQHF. The DNA for the CDR3 is TGTGCCAGCAGTAATGTCAATCAGCCCCAGCATTTT.

V and J are TRBV19 and TRBJ1-1; possibly TRBD1 for D (6 bases). CDR1 and CDR2 from the germline V gene are LNHDA and SQIVND (reference sequence). This CDR3 spans 14 amino acids. Trimming took 7 bases from V and 0 from J, leaving 12 bases between them. The DNA for the CDR3 is TGTGCCAGTACCCTGGACAGAATGAACACTGAAGCTTTCTTT. This encodes CASTLDRMNTEAFF.